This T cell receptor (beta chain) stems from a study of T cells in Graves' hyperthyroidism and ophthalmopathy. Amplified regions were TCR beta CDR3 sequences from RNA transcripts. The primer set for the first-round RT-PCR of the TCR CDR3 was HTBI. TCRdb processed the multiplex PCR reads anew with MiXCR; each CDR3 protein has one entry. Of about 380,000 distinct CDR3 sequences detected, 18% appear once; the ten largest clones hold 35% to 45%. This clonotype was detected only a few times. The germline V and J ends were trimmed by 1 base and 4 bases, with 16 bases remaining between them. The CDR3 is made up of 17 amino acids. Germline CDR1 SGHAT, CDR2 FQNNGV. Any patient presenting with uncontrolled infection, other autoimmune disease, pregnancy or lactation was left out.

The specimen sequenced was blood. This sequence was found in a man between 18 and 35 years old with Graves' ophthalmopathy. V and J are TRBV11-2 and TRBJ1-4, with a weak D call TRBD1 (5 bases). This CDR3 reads CASSLAGHSGYNEKLFF. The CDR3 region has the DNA TGTGCCAGCAGCTTAGCAGGGCACTCGGGGTATAATGAAAAACTGTTTTTT.